This T cell receptor beta chain comes out of a study of post-analysis software for immune sequencing data. The wider study: Relapsing-remitting, secondary progressive and progressive-relapsing multiple sclerosis courses were included. General observations from the study: Under the F measure, samples that were prepared in one batch clustered strongly together. Controls showed significantly higher normalized Chao1 diversity than did multiple sclerosis patients. TRBV segments more frequent in patients than in controls numbered several and included TRBV5-6, TRBV5-1 and TRBV20-1.

This clonotype has only one observation. Its antigen is not known. The authors incorporated unique molecular identifiers into the TCR beta cDNA libraries. cDNA molecules numbering 450,000 to 650,000 came from approximately 1 to 10 million T cells. A single record per CDR3 protein comes from TCRdb applying MiXCR to the PCR reads. Of roughly 870,000 distinct CDR3 sequences in the sample, around 50% are singletons; the top ten hold about 4.8%. The CDR3 loop spans 13 amino acids. V lost 5 bases to trimming and J lost 6 bases, with 11 bases between them. CDR1 is LNHDA, CDR2 SQIVND, per germline (reference sequence).

The rearrangement joins TRBV19 to TRBJ1-5; TRBD1 is a possible D gene (6 bases). Sequencing was performed on blood. The origin of this receptor is a girl between 10 and 17 years old with multiple sclerosis. In DNA form, the CDR3 reads TGTGCCAGTAGTTACAGGGTCCGTCAGCCCCAGCATTTT. Translation: CASSYRVRQPQHF. The full variable domain, completed using reference TRBV19 and TRBJ1-5, is DGGITQSPKYLFRKEGQNVTLSCEQNLNHDAMYWYRQDPGQGLRLIYYSQIVNDFQKGDIAEGYSVSREKKESFPLTVTSAQKNPTAFYLCASSYRVRQPQHFGDGTRLSIL.